This T cell receptor beta chain was sequenced during a study of T cell repertoires in cytomegalovirus infection. Whole-study context: The public TCR beta signatures pointed to both CMV infection and matching HLA type.

The V end was cut by 7 bases, the J end by 6 bases, with 16 bases between. CDR1 and CDR2 (germline): SNHLY, FYNNEI. CDR3 length: 13 residues. This clonotype was observed a few times. Its antigen is undetermined. Via MiXCR, TCRdb re-called the reads, giving one row per CDR3 protein. The sample comprises 560,000 or so distinct CDR3 sequences, more than 15% of which are singletons, and roughly a quarter rests with the top ten. Points from the study as a whole: In two of eight donors, the top clonotype was HLA-C-restricted CMV-specific. The cumulative frequency of public TCR beta families distinguished individuals who carried CMV together with the relevant HLA.

The source of this sequence is a human donor in good health (CMV status not recorded). Some clones in this sample may be carry-over from other donors' samples. What was sequenced was CD8+ T cells from PBMCs. The V and J genes are TRBV2 and TRBJ2-7; D ambiguous. The CDR3 loop is CASTFSKGSEQYF. The CDR3 bases are TGTGCCAGCACTTTCTCCAAGGGTTCCGAGCAGTACTTC.